This TCR beta chain appears in the sequencing data of a study of shared clonotypes between healthy human individuals. Measured with immunoSEQ multiplex PCR; TCRdb has only the in-frame clones, and not every one. The repertoire holds roughly 590,000 clones, with roughly 95% as singletons. Naive CD8 cells lacked CD45RO and underwent positive selection for CCR7, leaving out terminally differentiated effector memory CD45RA+ cells. V was shortened by 2 bases and J by 4 bases, with 13 bases between the two germline ends. CDR1 is SGHVS, CDR2 FNYEAQ, per germline. The CDR3 is 15 amino acids. The sequence was obtained from a woman between 25 and 40 years old in good health. Source material: naive CD8+ T cells sorted from blood. V is TRBV7-6 and J is TRBJ2-3, with unresolved D. Here the CDR3 reads CASSLHSSSPDTQYF. The CDR3 DNA follows: TGTGCCAGCAGCTTACACTCCTCCAGCCCAGATACGCAGTATTTT.